The rows below give T cell receptor beta chains drawn from one sample of a study of cytomegalovirus exposure and HLA in healthy donors. Assay used: immunoSEQ multiplex PCR; TCRdb lists only in-frame clones, some missing. This table has under 150,000 clones, approximately 90% appearing once. What was sequenced was PBMCs. The receptors here all came from a woman in her twenties or thirties in good health and CMV-seronegative. CDR3s include the opening cysteine and the closing phenylalanine or tryptophan. Each record gives: D gene, J gene, V gene, clone size, CDR3 DNA, CDR3 protein. The D gene is left open where the match is weak. The listing skips clone size in some rows; elsewhere it reads once, few, many or a size class.

D gene: TRBD2; J gene: TRBJ2-5; V gene: TRBV6-5; clone size: NA; CDR3 DNA: TGTGCCAGCAGTTTAGCGGGGGGGTTCCAAGAGACCCAGTACTTC; CDR3 protein: CASSLAGGFQETQYF
D gene: NA; J gene: TRBJ2-1; V gene: TRBV30; clone size: NA; CDR3 DNA: TGTGCCTGGAGTGTTCTTAGGTCGGCCGGGCGAGGGTACAATGAGCAGTTCTTC; CDR3 protein: CAWSVLRSAGRGYNEQFF
D gene: TRBD1; J gene: TRBJ2-7; V gene: TRBV28; clone size: NA; CDR3 DNA: TGTGCCAGCCATCGGACAGGGGCACCCTACGAGCAGTACTTC; CDR3 protein: CASHRTGAPYEQYF
D gene: NA; J gene: TRBJ2-2; V gene: TRBV7-9; clone size: NA; CDR3 DNA: TGTGCCAGCCTCTCCCTGGGGAGATACACCGGGGAGCTGTTTTTT; CDR3 protein: CASLSLGRYTGELFF
D gene: TRBD1; J gene: TRBJ1-4; V gene: TRBV7-9; clone size: NA; CDR3 DNA: TGTGCCAGCAGCTCCCGGACAGGGTCTGATGAAAAACTGTTTTTT; CDR3 protein: CASSSRTGSDEKLFF
D gene: TRBD1; J gene: TRBJ1-4; V gene: TRBV4-3; clone size: NA; CDR3 DNA: TGCGCCAGCAGCCAAAACCCTGGACAGGGGTTTGAAAAACTGTTTTTT; CDR3 protein: CASSQNPGQGFEKLFF
D gene: NA; J gene: TRBJ1-5; V gene: TRBV19; clone size: NA; CDR3 DNA: TGTGCCAGTAAGGGGGACGGTTATAGCAATCAGCCCCAGCATTTT; CDR3 protein: CASKGDGYSNQPQHF
D gene: NA; J gene: TRBJ2-7; V gene: TRBV18; clone size: NA; CDR3 DNA: TGTGCCAGCTCACCAACCCCGGTGGGGGGCGAGCAGTACTTC; CDR3 protein: CASSPTPVGGEQYF
D gene: TRBD1; J gene: TRBJ1-2; V gene: TRBV7-3; clone size: NA; CDR3 DNA: TGTGCCAGCAGCCCAACCGGGACAGGGAACTATGGCTACACCTTC; CDR3 protein: CASSPTGTGNYGYTF
D gene: NA; J gene: TRBJ1-1; V gene: TRBV4-3; clone size: NA; CDR3 DNA: TGCGCCAGCAGCCAAGATTGGGCGGGGGGTCGGAACACTGAAGCTTTCTTT; CDR3 protein: CASSQDWAGGRNTEAFF
D gene: TRBD2; J gene: TRBJ2-3; V gene: TRBV5-1; clone size: NA; CDR3 DNA: TGCGCCAGCAGCCCTGGAGCGGGAGTCGATACGCAGTATTTT; CDR3 protein: CASSPGAGVDTQYF
D gene: NA; J gene: TRBJ2-7; V gene: TRBV11-2; clone size: NA; CDR3 DNA: TGTGCCAGCAGCTTACTCTCTCCGGGTTCCCACGAGCAGTACTTC; CDR3 protein: CASSLLSPGSHEQYF
D gene: NA; J gene: TRBJ2-5; V gene: TRBV4-1; clone size: NA; CDR3 DNA: TGCGCCAGCAGCCAAGACAGGGAAGAGACCCAGTACTTC; CDR3 protein: CASSQDREETQYF
D gene: NA; J gene: TRBJ2-6; V gene: TRBV6-6; clone size: NA; CDR3 DNA: TGTGCCAGCAGTAGGTCGTCGAGGACTGGGGCCAACGTCCTGACTTTC; CDR3 protein: CASSRSSRTGANVLTF
D gene: NA; J gene: TRBJ2-6; V gene: TRBV27; clone size: NA; CDR3 DNA: TGTGCCAGCAGTTTCGGGAGTAGTGGGGCCAACGTCCTGACTTTC; CDR3 protein: CASSFGSSGANVLTF
D gene: TRBD1; J gene: TRBJ2-7; V gene: TRBV28; clone size: NA; CDR3 DNA: TGTGCCAGCCGGGACAGTGGATCCTACGAGCAGTACTTC; CDR3 protein: CASRDSGSYEQYF
D gene: TRBD2; J gene: TRBJ2-5; V gene: TRBV7-8; clone size: NA; CDR3 DNA: TGTGCCAGCAGCCTGAGACCGGGGACTAGCTGGTACCAAGAGACCCAGTACTTC; CDR3 protein: CASSLRPGTSWYQETQYF
D gene: TRBD1; J gene: TRBJ2-1; V gene: TRBV6-1; clone size: NA; CDR3 DNA: TGTGCCAGCAGTCCCGGGACAGGCACCTACAATGAGCAGTTCTTC; CDR3 protein: CASSPGTGTYNEQFF
D gene: TRBD2; J gene: TRBJ2-3; V gene: TRBV9; clone size: NA; CDR3 DNA: TGTGCCAGCAGCGTACATAGCGGGGGGGCTAGCACAGATACGCAGTATTTT; CDR3 protein: CASSVHSGGASTDTQYF
D gene: TRBD1; J gene: TRBJ1-2; V gene: TRBV28; clone size: NA; CDR3 DNA: TGTGCCAGCAGTTTATTGACAGGGGGCGTCTCGCGAGGCTACACCTTC; CDR3 protein: CASSLLTGGVSRGYTF
D gene: NA; J gene: TRBJ2-3; V gene: TRBV4-1; clone size: NA; CDR3 DNA: TGCGCCAGCAGTGTCGGACACACAGATACGCAGTATTTT; CDR3 protein: CASSVGHTDTQYF
D gene: NA; J gene: TRBJ2-3; V gene: TRBV2; clone size: NA; CDR3 DNA: TGTGCCAGCAGTGCTACAGATACGCAGTATTTT; CDR3 protein: CASSATDTQYF
D gene: NA; J gene: TRBJ1-3; V gene: TRBV7-9; clone size: NA; CDR3 DNA: TGTGCCAGCAGCTTCCCTCTATCTTCTGGAAACACCATATATTTT; CDR3 protein: CASSFPLSSGNTIYF
D gene: NA; J gene: TRBJ2-1; V gene: TRBV6-5; clone size: NA; CDR3 DNA: TGTGCCAGCAGTTACGACGGGAGCTCCTACAATGAGCAGTTCTTC; CDR3 protein: CASSYDGSSYNEQFF
D gene: NA; J gene: TRBJ1-5; V gene: TRBV28; clone size: NA; CDR3 DNA: TGTGCCAGCAGACAAACAGGTTTTCAGCCCCAGCATTTT; CDR3 protein: CASRQTGFQPQHF
D gene: TRBD1; J gene: TRBJ2-1; V gene: TRBV9; clone size: NA; CDR3 DNA: TGTGCCAGCAGCGTTACAGGGGGCTGGAATGAGCAGTTCTTC; CDR3 protein: CASSVTGGWNEQFF
D gene: TRBD1; J gene: TRBJ1-2; V gene: TRBV6-6; clone size: NA; CDR3 DNA: TGTGCCAGCAGTTACCTTTTGGGACAGGGGGCTCATGGCTACACCTTC; CDR3 protein: CASSYLLGQGAHGYTF
D gene: TRBD1; J gene: TRBJ2-2; V gene: TRBV19; clone size: NA; CDR3 DNA: TGTGCCAGTAGTTCACAGGGGGGCTACACCGGGGAGCTGTTTTTT; CDR3 protein: CASSSQGGYTGELFF
D gene: TRBD1; J gene: TRBJ2-7; V gene: TRBV30; clone size: once; CDR3 DNA: TGTGCCTGGAGTGCCGGGACAGGGTTAGGCGAGCAGTACTTC; CDR3 protein: CAWSAGTGLGEQYF
D gene: TRBD2; J gene: TRBJ2-7; V gene: TRBV4-2; clone size: NA; CDR3 DNA: TGTGCCAGCAGCCAAGTAGCGGGAGGAGTCGACGAGCAGTACTTC; CDR3 protein: CASSQVAGGVDEQYF
D gene: NA; J gene: TRBJ2-7; V gene: TRBV7-6; clone size: NA; CDR3 DNA: TGTGCCAGCAGCTCCGAGGGTGGCGGGACGATCTACGAGCAGTACTTC; CDR3 protein: CASSSEGGGTIYEQYF
D gene: TRBD1; J gene: TRBJ1-4; V gene: TRBV30; clone size: NA; CDR3 DNA: TGTGCCTGTCAACCCTTCCCCCTCAGACAGGGGGCATCTGAAAAACTGTTTTTT; CDR3 protein: CACQPFPLRQGASEKLFF
D gene: NA; J gene: TRBJ1-1; V gene: TRBV6-4; clone size: NA; CDR3 DNA: TGTGCCAGCAGTGAATTGGCAGGGGTTGGTAACACTGAAGCTTTCTTT; CDR3 protein: CASSELAGVGNTEAFF
D gene: TRBD1; J gene: TRBJ1-1; V gene: TRBV6-6; clone size: NA; CDR3 DNA: TGTGCCAGCAGTTACGGGACAGCCTTGAACACTGAAGCTTTCTTT; CDR3 protein: CASSYGTALNTEAFF
D gene: NA; J gene: TRBJ1-4; V gene: TRBV7-7; clone size: NA; CDR3 DNA: TGTGCCAGCAGCTTAGGGGGTCGGCGGGGGGAAAAACTGTTTTTT; CDR3 protein: CASSLGGRRGEKLFF
D gene: NA; J gene: TRBJ2-7; V gene: TRBV21-1; clone size: NA; CDR3 DNA: TGTGCCAGCAGCAGTAGCGGGGGAAGCTCCTACGAGCAGTACTTC; CDR3 protein: CASSSSGGSSYEQYF
D gene: NA; J gene: TRBJ2-5; V gene: TRBV7-9; clone size: NA; CDR3 DNA: TGTGCCAGCAGCTTAGGGTTGGGTAGCGGATCCCAAGAGACCCAGTACTTC; CDR3 protein: CASSLGLGSGSQETQYF
D gene: TRBD1; J gene: TRBJ2-3; V gene: TRBV6-4; clone size: NA; CDR3 DNA: TGTGCCAGCGCAGCCGGGACAGGCCGCACAGATACGCAGTATTTT; CDR3 protein: CASAAGTGRTDTQYF
D gene: TRBD1; J gene: TRBJ2-5; V gene: TRBV5-4; clone size: once; CDR3 DNA: TGTGCCAGCAGCTTGCGAGGGGGCAGGTGGGAGACCCAGTACTTC; CDR3 protein: CASSLRGGRWETQYF
D gene: TRBD2; J gene: TRBJ2-7; V gene: TRBV4-1; clone size: NA; CDR3 DNA: TGCGCCAGCAGCAACCCGGGACTACAAATCTACGAGCAGTACTTC; CDR3 protein: CASSNPGLQIYEQYF
D gene: TRBD1; J gene: TRBJ2-7; V gene: TRBV28; clone size: NA; CDR3 DNA: TGTGCCAGCAGCGGGGGGACAGGGGCGTACGAGCAGTACTTC; CDR3 protein: CASSGGTGAYEQYF
D gene: TRBD1; J gene: TRBJ2-3; V gene: TRBV9; clone size: NA; CDR3 DNA: TGTGCCAGCAGCCCCTTCCAGGGGGCCACAGATACGCAGTATTTT; CDR3 protein: CASSPFQGATDTQYF
D gene: NA; J gene: TRBJ2-3; V gene: TRBV2; clone size: NA; CDR3 DNA: TGTGCCAGCAGGAGAGGAAGCACAGATACGCAGTATTTT; CDR3 protein: CASRRGSTDTQYF
D gene: TRBD2; J gene: TRBJ2-7; V gene: TRBV10-3; clone size: NA; CDR3 DNA: TGTGCCATCAGTGGGGCTAGCGGGGCCCCCTACGAGCAGTACTTC; CDR3 protein: CAISGASGAPYEQYF
D gene: NA; J gene: TRBJ1-1; V gene: TRBV18; clone size: NA; CDR3 DNA: TGTGCCAGCTCGATAGGAGAGAACACTGAAGCTTTCTTT; CDR3 protein: CASSIGENTEAFF
D gene: NA; J gene: TRBJ2-7; V gene: TRBV5-6; clone size: NA; CDR3 DNA: TGTGCCAGCAGCAATAGGGAGTTTGGCCACGAGCAGTACTTC; CDR3 protein: CASSNREFGHEQYF
D gene: TRBD1; J gene: TRBJ1-2; V gene: TRBV7-2; clone size: NA; CDR3 DNA: TGTGCCAGCAGCTTAGCGGGGGACAGGCTCGTCTATGGCTACACCTTC; CDR3 protein: CASSLAGDRLVYGYTF
D gene: NA; J gene: TRBJ2-3; V gene: TRBV6-4; clone size: large; CDR3 DNA: TGTGCCAGCAGTGACTCGGACTCAGATACGCAGTATTTT; CDR3 protein: CASSDSDSDTQYF
D gene: TRBD1; J gene: TRBJ1-3; V gene: TRBV5-8; clone size: NA; CDR3 DNA: TGTGCCAGCAGCTTGGTGACAGGGGCCTCTGGAAACACCATATATTTT; CDR3 protein: CASSLVTGASGNTIYF
D gene: TRBD2; J gene: TRBJ2-2; V gene: TRBV7-2; clone size: NA; CDR3 DNA: TGTGCCAGCAGACGGACTAGCGAGAGCACCGGGGAGCTGTTTTTT; CDR3 protein: CASRRTSESTGELFF
D gene: TRBD1; J gene: TRBJ2-2; V gene: TRBV29-1; clone size: NA; CDR3 DNA: TGCAGCGTTGAAGATAACAGGGGTGAGCTGTTTTTT; CDR3 protein: CSVEDNRGELFF
D gene: NA; J gene: TRBJ2-2; V gene: TRBV5-6; clone size: NA; CDR3 DNA: TGTGCCAGCAGCTTAGCGGAGTGGATTACCGGGGAGCTGTTTTTT; CDR3 protein: CASSLAEWITGELFF
D gene: TRBD2; J gene: TRBJ2-7; V gene: TRBV5-1; clone size: NA; CDR3 DNA: TGCGCCAGCAGCACGGGACTAGCGGGAGGGGAGCAGTACTTC; CDR3 protein: CASSTGLAGGEQYF
D gene: TRBD2; J gene: TRBJ2-1; V gene: TRBV4-1; clone size: once; CDR3 DNA: TGCGCCAGCAGCCCCCTTTCGACGGGGGGGCGTCGGGGTGAGCAGTTCTTC; CDR3 protein: CASSPLSTGGRRGEQFF